This TCR beta chain was retrieved from a study of cytomegalovirus exposure and HLA in healthy donors. Study-wide results and caveats: TCR beta chain V- and J-gene trimming was linked, in a later analysis, to a missense variant in DCLRE1C.

Comments on this clone: Its target is unknown.

Germline trimming cut 3 bases from V and 2 bases from J; bases unmatched to any gene: 3. The germline CDR1 and CDR2 sequences are SGDLS and YYNGEE. CDR3 length: 15 amino acids. The primer mix had 60 Vbeta and 13 Jbeta primers. Profiling relied on immunoSEQ multiplex PCR, and the TCRdb table lists in-frame clones only, not all of them. The sample lists some 180,000 clones; approximately 79% were seen once. Sequencing was done on a sample of PBMCs. This chain links TRBV9 with TRBJ2-7, with TRBD1 matching over 12 bases. This receptor was identified in a male donor in good health and CMV-seronegative. In DNA, the CDR3 is TGTGCCAGCAGCGAGGGGACAGGGGGCGCCTACGAGCAGTACTTC. As protein: CASSEGTGGAYEQYF.